The subject of this entry is one T cell receptor (beta chain). It lacks a known antigen. Within one base of it there is no much larger clone, and no base qualities were kept. Collaborating institutions collected whole blood in K2EDTA tubes following their own protocols. Collaborator samples were shipped for TCRbeta analysis as frozen whole blood, isolated PBMCs, or DNA extracted from either sample type. This sample is drawn from a study of blood T cell repertoires in COVID-19 (dated by TCRdb to 2020 to 2021). Regarding the complete study: Samples from collaborators originated in the United States, Italy and Spain and spanned both the acute and convalescent phases of COVID-19. The prospective study material was composed of cDNA or gDNA derived from T cells, B-cell-depleted T cells, or PBMCs. The dataset comprised deeply sampled blood TCRbeta repertoires from subjects exposed to, actively infected with, or recovered from COVID-19. A freely available public database, intended as a resource for researchers studying the immune response to SARS-CoV-2, is where the repertoires were released. The samples were drawn from two sources: the first 160 participants of the ongoing ImmuneRACE study, and over 1,000 subjects contributed by 6 global collaborators. The sample metadata nearly always contained a de-identified subject ID, COVID-19 status, age in years and sex. Where available, HLA class I and class II types were taken from metadata supplied by the sample provider and were not determined by assay-based typing. The full study reports these points: How much clinical and demographic metadata was included differed by source and by participant, and the metadata was provided uncurated.

TCRbeta CDR3 regions were amplified from genomic DNA using the immunoSEQ Assay, a bias-controlled multiplex PCR. As for the original processing: Within the assay, amplification of reference gene primers was used to estimate how many nucleated cells each sample contained. Sequence reads were collapsed and filtered to measure the absolute abundance of every unique TCRbeta CDR3 rearrangement. Productive Simpson clonality was computed per sample as the square root of Simpson's diversity index over productive rearrangements. In its TCRdb copy, this immuneACCESS table keeps in-frame sequences only and misses some clones. Where compared with another copy, unresolved V genes explain less than half of these, and the others have no known cause. Clonal size and the V and J genes are those of that table, whereas D and trimming came from the DNA. In this sample the table shows a few hundred thousand clones, around 85% of which occur a single time. Jointly, the top ten make up about 3.6% of the sample.

The receptor was isolated from a woman aged 18-30 years with acute or convalescent COVID-19. The sequenced sample was peripheral blood.

The sequenced DNA is TGTGCCAGCAGCTCCACACTAGAAGGTGGCTACACCTTC. Its translation is CASSSTLEGGYTF. The rearrangement combines TRBV6-5 with TRBJ1-2, with an unclear D gene assignment. CDR1 and CDR2 (MNHEY, SVGAGI) derive from the germline V gene. V is pared back by 6 bases and J by 7 bases, with 15 bases lying between the germline termini. The CDR3 covers 13 residues, taking in both the cysteine and the phenylalanine. Of the read, only the CDR3 DNA is kept; its 39 bases are in frame from base 1.